This T cell receptor beta chain was profiled in a study of T cells in Graves' hyperthyroidism and ophthalmopathy. The V end lost 4 bases, the J end lost 14 bases, and 19 bases lay between the germline ends. The germline gives CDR1 SGDLS, CDR2 YYNGEE. The CDR3 contains 14 residues. Fresh peripheral blood, less than 11 ml of it, supplied the PBMCs. RNA transcripts served as the template for amplifying TCR beta CDR3 regions. The HTBI primer set was used in a first-round RT-PCR of the TCR CDR3. From the multiplex PCR reads, TCRdb called clonotypes with MiXCR, one entry per CDR3 protein. The repertoire holds more than 300,000 distinct CDR3 sequences, with around 20% as singletons. This clonotype was recorded many times.

The specimen was blood. This chain links TRBV9 with TRBJ1-6, with D perhaps TRBD1 (6 bases). This TCR derives from a man aged 18 to 30 with Graves' ophthalmopathy. CDR3 nucleotides: TGTGCCAGCAGCCCGAGCGCAGGGGTTGAAACCCTCCACTTT. Amino acid sequence: CASSPSAGVETLHF.